This entry describes one T cell receptor (beta chain). These data originate in a study of blood T cell repertoires in COVID-19. As for the study in general: Nucleic acid was either cDNA or gDNA, and it came from T cells, B-cell-depleted T cells, or PBMCs.

In the source study's methods: Reference gene primer amplification gave estimated nucleated cell counts. The data were produced by immunoSEQ multiplex PCR, yet TCRdb's version contains in-frame clones alone and is incomplete. V and J calls and clone size are copied from that table; D and trimming were computed from the DNA. The sample carries 250,000 to 300,000 clones, 80% to 90% recorded once. This CDR3 spans 17 amino acids. The sequencing sample was made of peripheral blood. The receptor comes from a woman between 70 and 85 years old with acute or convalescent COVID-19. The V and J genes are TRBV21-1 and TRBJ1-4. TRBV21-1 is described as a pseudogene. CDR3 bases: TGTGCCAGCAGCAAACGGGGTCCCAGGGAGGGTGAAGAAAAACTGTTTTTT. Translating gives CASSKRGPREGEEKLFF.